The next 22 T cell receptor beta chains were all read from a single sample in a study of T cell changes during pregnancy in multiple sclerosis. Assay: immunoSEQ multiplex PCR; the TCRdb copy retains only in-frame clones and omits some. The sample includes about 46,000 clones, more than 85% seen only once; the top ten take 0.35% to 0.4%. The sequenced sample was CD4+ T cells from peripheral blood mononuclear cells, obtained after pregnancy. These receptors were collected from a female donor with multiple sclerosis, enrolled in a pregnancy study.

The chain joins TRBV19 to TRBJ2-1, with TRBD1 matching 10 bases. The length of the CDR3 is 16 residues. CDR1 and CDR2 (germline): LNHDA, SQIVND (reference sequence). V was clipped by 2 bases and J by 7 bases; unmatched bases: 8. In DNA, the CDR3 is TGTGCCAGTAGTATACAAACCGGGACAGGGGAGAATGAGCAGTTCTTC. This encodes CASSIQTGTGENEQFF.

J is TRBJ1-5 and V is TRBV6-1, with D perhaps TRBD1 (6 bases). V was cut by 3 bases and J by 2 bases, with 11 bases left in between. The CDR3 totals 15 residues. The germline V gene encodes CDR1 MNHNS and CDR2 SASEGT. The CDR3 loop is CASSDRGFGNQPQHF. In DNA, the CDR3 is TGTGCCAGCAGTGACAGGGGATTTGGCAATCAGCCCCAGCATTTT.

The table lists this clone with a count of one. The chain recombines TRBV7-2 with TRBJ2-1; D may be TRBD1 (5 bases). The CDR3 extends over 13 amino acids. V was trimmed by 5 bases and J by 10 bases, leaving 15 bases between them. Per germline, CDR1 SGHTA and CDR2 FQGNSA. The CDR3 coding sequence is TGTGCCAGCAGCCCTCAGGGAAAGGGAGAGCAGTTCTTC. It yields the protein CASSPQGKGEQFF.

As for this clone: The conserved closing phenylalanine or tryptophan is absent in this CDR3, likely reflecting a read error. V usage is TRBV10-1 and J usage is TRBJ1-2; 7 bases map to TRBD1. After removal of 3 bases from V and 2 bases from J, the junction contained 3 bases not matched to a gene. The CDR3 length is 14 residues. Germline V CDR1 and CDR2: WNHNN, SYGVQD (reference sequence). The CDR3 DNA follows: TGCGCCAGCAGTGAAGGGACAGCGAACTATGGCTACACCCTC. Translating gives CASSEGTANYGYTL.

The chain combines TRBV6-1 with TRBJ2-5, with 15 positions matching TRBD2. Trimming at V came to 2 bases and at J to 3 bases, leaving 7 bases not matched to a gene. The CDR3 is 18 residues long. CDR1 and CDR2 (germline): MNHNS, SASEGT. The CDR3 DNA reads as TGTGCCAGCAGTGAATGGGGACTAGCGGGAGGACGGAAAGAGACCCAGTACTTC. The encoded protein is CASSEWGLAGGRKETQYF.

The V and J genes are TRBV2 and TRBJ2-3, with 11 bases matching TRBD2. The germline CDR1 and CDR2 sequences are SNHLY and FYNNEI. V shed 6 bases and J 2 bases; nucleotides not matched to a gene: 10. The length of the CDR3 is 17 residues. The DNA of the CDR3 is TGTGCCAGCAGGCCAGTGGCTAGCGGGAGGTCCACAGATACGCAGTATTTT. This encodes CASRPVASGRSTDTQYF.

The rearrangement links TRBV28 to TRBJ2-3, with 7 bases aligning to TRBD1. J lost 3 bases, V lost 5 bases, and 5 bases had no gene match. The CDR3 is 14 residues long. The germline CDR1 and CDR2 sequences are MDHEN and SYDVKM. CDR3 nucleotides: TGTGCCAGCAGTCCACCGACAGGGACAGATACGCAGTATTTT. As protein: CASSPPTGTDTQYF.

V usage is TRBV5-4 and J usage is TRBJ2-5; 12 bases match TRBD2. Trimming at V came to 4 bases and at J to 4 bases, leaving 2 bases not matched to a gene. The length of the CDR3 is 14 residues. Germline V gene data show CDR1 as SGHNT and CDR2 as YYREEE (reference sequence). Here the CDR3 reads CASSAGLAGETQYF. CDR3 DNA sequence: TGTGCCAGCAGCGCGGGACTAGCGGGAGAGACCCAGTACTTC.

This clone was counted only a few times. The chain combines TRBV7-8 with TRBJ2-5; TRBD1 matches at 7 bases. V lost 4 bases and J lost 5; bases outside the gene matches: 10. The germline V gene encodes CDR1 SGHVS and CDR2 FQNEAQ. CDR3 length: 15 residues. This CDR3 is CASSSRDSAWETQYF. The CDR3 DNA follows: TGTGCCAGCAGCTCCCGGGACAGTGCTTGGGAGACCCAGTACTTC.

The gene calls are TRBV7-9 and TRBJ1-2; a possible D gene is TRBD1 (6 bases). The CDR3 sequence is 14 residues long. The V and J ends lost 2 bases and 1 base respectively, with 8 bases between them. The germline V gene has CDR1 SEHNR and CDR2 FQNEAQ (reference sequence). The CDR3 spells CASSLQGLNYGYTF. CDR3 in DNA: TGTGCCAGCAGCTTACAGGGGCTTAACTATGGCTACACCTTC.

The chain recombines TRBV2 with TRBJ2-2; maybe TRBD1 (6 bases). Trimming took 8 bases from V and 6 from J, leaving 19 bases between them. The V gene's germline CDR1 is SNHLY and CDR2 FYNNEI. The CDR3 runs 15 residues. This CDR3 reads CASRTPTSGAGELFF. The DNA for the CDR3 is TGTGCCAGCCGGACTCCTACCTCAGGGGCCGGGGAGCTGTTTTTT.

V gene TRBV10-3 combines with J gene TRBJ2-7, with D possibly being TRBD2 (5 bases). The ends were cut back, 3 bases at V and 0 bases at J, with 15 bases in the middle. Germline-derived CDR1 and CDR2 are ENHRY and SYGVKD. CDR3 length equals 16 residues. The DNA of the CDR3 is TGTGCCATCAGTGATCAAGGCGGGCTCAGCTCCTACGAGCAGTACTTC. Its protein product is CAISDQGGLSSYEQYF.

This clone was seen a single time. V usage is TRBV7-9 and J usage is TRBJ1-2, with TRBD1 identical over 9 bases. V lost 4 bases and J lost 8; bases outside the gene matches: 11. This CDR3 comprises 15 residues. The germline V gene encodes CDR1 SEHNR and CDR2 FQNEAQ (reference sequence). For the CDR3, the DNA is TGTGCCAGCAGCTCCGCGACAGGGGGTGAAAGAGGCTACACCTTC. Translated, it gives CASSSATGGERGYTF.

This chain links TRBV7-2 with TRBJ1-4, with 7 bases identical to TRBD1. Unmatched junction bases numbered 5, after V lost 6 bases and J lost 1 base. The V gene's germline CDR1 is SGHTA and CDR2 FQGNSA. This CDR3 is 15 amino acids long. CDR3 DNA sequence: TGTGCCAGCAGACGACAGGGAGGAACTAATGAAAAACTGTTTTTT. Protein: CASRRQGGTNEKLFF.

The gene calls are TRBV4-1 and TRBJ2-7; 7 positions agree with TRBD1. Trimming removed 0 bases from V and 9 bases from J; junction bases left unmatched: 2. The CDR3 runs 12 residues. From germline, CDR1 is MGHRA and CDR2 YSYEKL. Here the CDR3 DNA reads TGCGCCAGCAGCCAAGAAGGGGGCGGGCAGTACTTC. Its translation is CASSQEGGGQYF.

The chain combines TRBV11-2 with TRBJ2-7; a weak D match, TRBD1 (6 bases). The V end was cut by 4 bases, the J end by 2 bases, with 18 bases between. Germline assignment: CDR1 SGHAT and CDR2 FQNNGV. This CDR3 contains 16 residues. As DNA, the CDR3 is TGTGCCAGCAGCTACACGTCCGGGACATCAGCCTACGAGCAGTACTTC. As protein: CASSYTSGTSAYEQYF.

The chain links TRBV6-6 to TRBJ1-2, with D unclear. V lost 6 bases to trimming and J lost 8 bases, with 13 bases between them. The CDR3 has 12 amino acids. The V gene's germline CDR1 is MNHNY and CDR2 SVGAGI (reference sequence). CDR3 region: CASRREFGGYTF. CDR3 coding DNA: TGTGCCAGCAGAAGGGAGTTTGGAGGCTACACCTTC.

The chain joins TRBV10-3 to TRBJ2-7; 10 nucleotides agree with TRBD2. After removal of 10 bases from V and 5 bases from J, the junction contained 11 bases not matched to a gene. The CDR3 is made up of 14 amino acids. Germline V lookup: CDR1 ENHRY, CDR2 SYGVKD. The CDR3 here is CATRSGRAGNEQYF. The CDR3 nucleotides are TGTGCCACCCGAAGCGGGAGGGCCGGGAACGAGCAGTACTTC.

This chain uses TRBV10-1 with TRBJ2-3; D not certain. Germline loops: CDR1 WNHNN, CDR2 SYGVQD (reference sequence). The ends were cut back, 5 bases at V and 3 bases at J, with 6 bases in the middle. CDR3 length equals 12 residues. The CDR3 nucleotides read TGCGCCAGCAGTTTCGGGACAGATACGCAGTATTTT. Protein: CASSFGTDTQYF.

The chain joins TRBV10-2 to TRBJ2-1; D possibly corresponds to TRBD2 (5 bases). The V and J ends lost 7 bases and 7 bases respectively, with 14 bases between them. CDR3 size: 13 residues. CDR1 is WSHSY and CDR2 is SAAADI in the germline V gene. The CDR3 reads CASIGLSGNEQFF. CDR3 DNA: TGCGCCAGCATAGGACTGTCGGGGAATGAGCAGTTCTTC.

The chain combines TRBV7-2 with TRBJ2-7; tentative D call: TRBD1 (5 bases). Trimming shortened V by 0 bases and J by 8 bases, and 14 bases separated the two germline ends. Germline CDR1 reads SGHTA; CDR2 reads FQGNSA. This CDR3 contains 14 residues. This chain's CDR3 is CASSLAGQITQQYF. For the CDR3, the DNA is TGTGCCAGCAGCTTAGCTGGACAAATCACGCAGCAGTACTTC.

The J gene is TRBJ2-3, the V gene TRBV5-1; 11 bases align to TRBD2. The CDR3 totals 16 residues. After removal of 4 bases from V and 3 bases from J, the junction contained 7 bases not matched to a gene. Germline-derived CDR1 and CDR2 are SGHRS and YFSETQ. The CDR3 region is CASSRVTSGRTDTQYF. The CDR3 DNA reads as TGCGCCAGCAGCAGGGTAACTAGCGGGAGAACAGATACGCAGTATTTT.